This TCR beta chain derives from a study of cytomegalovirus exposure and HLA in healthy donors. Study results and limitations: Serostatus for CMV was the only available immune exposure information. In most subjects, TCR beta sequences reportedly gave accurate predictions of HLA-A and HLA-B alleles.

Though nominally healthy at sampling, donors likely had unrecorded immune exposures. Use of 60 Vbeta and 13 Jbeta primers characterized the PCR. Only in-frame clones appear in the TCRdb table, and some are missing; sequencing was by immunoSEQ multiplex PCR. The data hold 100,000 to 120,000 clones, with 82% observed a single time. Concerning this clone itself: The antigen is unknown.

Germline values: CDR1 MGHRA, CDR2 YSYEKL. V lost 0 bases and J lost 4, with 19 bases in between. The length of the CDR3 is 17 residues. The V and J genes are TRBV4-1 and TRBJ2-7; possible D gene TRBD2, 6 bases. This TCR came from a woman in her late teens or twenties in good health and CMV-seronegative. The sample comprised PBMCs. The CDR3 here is CASSQDFPSAIPYEQYF. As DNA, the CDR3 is TGCGCCAGCAGCCAAGATTTCCCTAGCGCGATACCTTACGAGCAGTACTTC.